The 28 T cell receptor beta chains presented below share a single source sample, sequenced in a study of blood T cell repertoires in COVID-19. Here immunoSEQ multiplex PCR was the method, and the copy in TCRdb shows in-frame clones only, minus some. The data show 100,000 to 150,000 clones, around 83% seen once. The source material was peripheral blood. Every receptor here comes from a woman aged 50 to 65 with acute or convalescent COVID-19.

This clone was picked up one time. This sequence joins TRBV5-1 and TRBJ1-1; 8 bases match TRBD1. V was pared by 4 bases and J by 0 bases, with 2 bases of the junction left unmatched. This CDR3 spans 14 amino acids. CDR1 is SGHRS and CDR2 is YFSETQ in the germline V gene. The CDR3 DNA reads as TGCGCCAGCAGCGGGGACAGGTTGAACACTGAAGCTTTCTTT. Amino acid sequence: CASSGDRLNTEAFF.

The chain recombines TRBV30 with TRBJ1-1; D gene ambiguous. This CDR3 has 13 residues. CDR1 is GTSNPN, CDR2 SVGIG, per germline (reference sequence). V lost 1 base and J 1 base, leaving 7 bases between the germline ends. The CDR3 sequence is CAWSGDKNTEAFF. The CDR3 bases are TGTGCCTGGAGTGGAGACAAGAACACTGAAGCTTTCTTT.

The DNA for the CDR3 is TGTGCCAGCAGCTTCACCCAGACGGGAGGGTACAATGAGCAGTTCTTC. Translated, it gives CASSFTQTGGYNEQFF. The V call is TRBV5-6, the J call TRBJ2-1; 8 bases align to TRBD2. CDR1 and CDR2 from the germline V gene are SGHDT and YYEEEE. This CDR3 spans 16 amino acids. V was pared by 2 bases and J by 4 bases, with 8 bases of the junction left unmatched.

This CDR3 is CSVSPGGQGTGNTIYF. The CDR3 DNA follows: TGCAGCGTTTCCCCAGGGGGACAGGGGACTGGAAACACCATATATTTT. This chain joins TRBV29-1 and TRBJ1-3; TRBD1 aligns across 10 bases. From germline, CDR1 is SQVTM and CDR2 ANQGSEA. The J segment lost 2 bases and the V segment lost 5 bases, leaving 9 bases of the junction unmatched. The CDR3 has 16 amino acids.

The chain employs TRBV6-5 and TRBJ2-7; possibly TRBD1 for D (5 bases). Germline CDR1 and CDR2: MNHEY and SVGAGI. Trimming shortened V by 1 base and J by 5 bases, and 18 bases separated the two germline ends. CDR3 size: 16 residues. The CDR3 DNA sequence: TGTGCCAGCAGTTACTTGTCGGGTCAGGGAACCCACGAGCAGTACTTC. Encoded protein: CASSYLSGQGTHEQYF.

This chain joins TRBV30 and TRBJ1-1; possibly TRBD1 for D (5 bases). The V and J ends lost 4 bases and 0 bases respectively, with 15 bases between them. Germline loops: CDR1 GTSNPN, CDR2 SVGIG (reference sequence). The CDR3 runs to 15 residues. The CDR3, as DNA: TGTGCCTGGATCAAAAGGACACGTATGAACACTGAAGCTTTCTTT. Protein: CAWIKRTRMNTEAFF.

This chain connects TRBV24-1 to TRBJ2-3; 10 nucleotides agree with TRBD2. The CDR3 totals 16 residues. Germline CDR1 and CDR2: KGHDR and SFDVKD. The V segment lost 3 bases and the J segment 5 bases; nucleotides outside the gene matches: 7. DNA for the CDR3: TGTGCCACCAGTGATCGTAGCGGGGGGCACGGAGATACGCAGTATTTT. This translates into CATSDRSGGHGDTQYF.

This clone was counted between two and nine times. The chain recombines TRBV11-2 with TRBJ1-1; D call uncertain. There are 12 residues in the CDR3. Looked up from germline, CDR1 is SGHAT and CDR2 is FQNNGV. V dropped 3 bases and J dropped 5 bases, with 7 bases sitting between them. The CDR3 DNA reads TGTGCCAGCAGCTTGCGATGGACTGAAGCTTTCTTT. Its translation: CASSLRWTEAFF. Together with reference TRBV11-2 and TRBJ1-1, the CDR3 gives the full variable domain: EAGVAQSPRYKIIEKRQSVAFWCNPISGHATLYWYQQILGQGPKLLIQFQNNGVVDDSQLPKDRFSAERLKGVDSTLKIQPAKLEDSAVYLCASSLRWTEAFFGQGTRLTVV.

The rearrangement links TRBV29-1 to TRBJ1-2, with 10 bases lining up with TRBD1. Germline V lookup: CDR1 SQVTM, CDR2 ANQGSEA. The length of the CDR3 is 11 residues. V gave up 7 bases and J gave up 8 bases; unmatched junction bases: 4. In nucleotides, the CDR3 is TGCAGCGCTCGGACAGGGGGAGGCTACACCTTC. This encodes CSARTGGGYTF.

V is TRBV24-1 and J is TRBJ2-1, with 8 bases that match TRBD1. Germline assignment: CDR1 KGHDR and CDR2 SFDVKD. The junction had 6 bases not matched to a gene; V was cut back by 7 bases and J by 5 bases. CDR3 size: 14 residues. The CDR3 nucleotides read TGTGCCACCAGCAAGGGACAGGCAGACAATGAGCAGTTCTTC. As protein: CATSKGQADNEQFF.

This clone was detected once. The V and J genes are TRBV13 and TRBJ1-1; D may be TRBD1 (5 bases). This CDR3 has 14 amino acids. Trimming cost V 4 bases and J 8 bases, with 17 bases left between them. Germline V gene data show CDR1 as PRHDT and CDR2 as FYEKMQ (reference sequence). CDR3 coding DNA: TGTGCCAGCAGCTCCTTGAAGGGGTCGGGCGAAGCTTTCTTT. Translation: CASSSLKGSGEAFF.

This clone was found a few times. The chain uses TRBV4-2 and TRBJ2-7, with 8 nucleotides matching TRBD1. Losses at the gene ends were 0 bases for V and 0 bases for J; bases not matched to a gene: 4. The germline V gene has CDR1 LGHNA and CDR2 YNFKEQ. This CDR3 has 16 amino acids. CDR3 nucleotides: TGTGCCAGCAGCCAAGACCAGGGGGCCAGCTCCTACGAGCAGTACTTC. It specifies CASSQDQGASSYEQYF.

With regard to this clone: Other DNA sequences in this sample translate to the same CDR3. V usage is TRBV30 and J usage is TRBJ1-3; D remains ambiguous. CDR3 length: 12 amino acids. Deletions cut 4 bases from V and 1 base from J, with 5 bases between. Per the germline V gene, CDR1 is GTSNPN and CDR2 is SVGIG (reference sequence). CDR3 DNA: TGTGCCTGGAAGCTATCTGGAAACACCATATATTTT. It encodes CAWKLSGNTIYF.

This chain links TRBV19 with TRBJ1-2, with 10 bases lining up with TRBD1. Germline V lookup: CDR1 LNHDA, CDR2 SQIVND (reference sequence). The ends lost 7 bases at V and 6 bases at J; junction bases unmatched: 11. This CDR3 contains 15 residues. Written as DNA, the CDR3 is TGTGCCAGTAACGTACCGGGACAGGGGCTTGATGGCTACACCTTC. The encoded protein is CASNVPGQGLDGYTF.

The chain employs TRBV7-2 and TRBJ1-5, with D uncertain. The length of the CDR3 is 13 residues. The V gene lost 1 base and the J gene lost 6 bases, with 7 bases spanning the gap. The V gene's germline CDR1 is SGHTA and CDR2 FQGNSA. CDR3 in amino acids: CASSLELSQPQHF. DNA for the CDR3: TGTGCCAGCAGCTTAGAGCTTAGTCAGCCCCAGCATTTT.

This chain links TRBV4-1 with TRBJ1-5; D is possibly TRBD1 (5 bases). Trimming shortened V by 8 bases and J by 7 bases, and 21 bases separated the two germline ends. This CDR3 is 15 amino acids long. Germline V CDR1 and CDR2: MGHRA, YSYEKL. CDR3 in DNA: TGCGCCAGCTCGACGGTGGGGGGATCGAGGCAGCCCCAGCATTTT. Translation: CASSTVGGSRQPQHF.

This chain connects TRBV5-8 to TRBJ1-3; D gene uncertain. The CDR3 consists of 17 residues. The V end lost 0 bases, the J end lost 4 bases, and 17 bases lay between the germline ends. Germline assignment: CDR1 SGHTS and CDR2 YDEGEE. The CDR3 protein is CASSLALRATRGNTIYF. In nucleotides, the CDR3 is TGTGCCAGCAGCTTGGCCCTGAGGGCAACAAGGGGAAACACCATATATTTT.

A few counts support this clone. The gene calls are TRBV5-4 and TRBJ2-6, with D hard to call. The CDR3 runs to 15 residues. Trimming stripped 1 base from V and 0 bases from J, with 5 bases between. Germline lookup yields CDR1 SGHNT and CDR2 YYREEE (reference sequence). CDR3 amino acids: CASSLPVSGANVLTF. The CDR3 nucleotides are TGTGCCAGCAGCTTGCCGGTCTCTGGGGCCAACGTCCTGACTTTC.

The chain recombines TRBV5-3 with TRBJ1-5, with 9 nucleotides matching TRBD1. TRBV5-3 is known as an ORF, though its function is uncertain. Germline trimming cut 4 bases from V and 5 bases from J; bases unmatched to any gene: 10. This CDR3 region has 16 residues. CDR3 sequence reads: CARSTYRGPVDQPQHF. DNA of the CDR3: TGTGCCAGAAGCACATACAGGGGGCCCGTCGATCAGCCCCAGCATTTT.

The rearrangement links TRBV4-2 to TRBJ2-1; possibly TRBD1 for D (6 bases). Trimming removed 4 bases at V and 6 bases at J, with 16 bases between. CDR1 is LGHNA and CDR2 is YNFKEQ in the germline V gene. CDR3 size: 15 residues. The CDR3: CASSPAQGLGNEQFF. CDR3 nucleotides: TGTGCCAGCAGCCCGGCTCAGGGGTTAGGCAATGAGCAGTTCTTC.

J is TRBJ1-1 and V is TRBV7-9, with TRBD1 matching over 10 bases. This CDR3 comprises 14 residues. V shed 5 bases, J shed 10 bases, and the junction held 10 bases outside the gene matches. Germline CDR1 SEHNR, CDR2 FQNEAQ (reference sequence). For the CDR3, the DNA is TGTGCCAGCAGCCCCCCCGGGACAGGGGTTGGAGCTTTCTTT. It encodes CASSPPGTGVGAFF.

This chain connects TRBV3-1 (or the pseudogene TRBV3-2) to TRBJ2-2; no clear D. V gave up 2 bases and J gave up 4 bases, with 11 bases separating them. The germline gives CDR1 LGHDT, CDR2 YNNKEL (reference sequence). The CDR3 extends over 15 amino acids. DNA of the CDR3: TGTGCCAGCAGCCAATTGGCTTCGGGCACCGGGGAGCTGTTTTTT. It translates to CASSQLASGTGELFF.

The chain couples TRBV12-5 to TRBJ2-1, with D possibly TRBD2 on 6 matching bases. CDR1 and CDR2 from the germline V gene are LGHNT and FRNRAP. The CDR3 length is 17 residues. Trimming took off 7 bases at V and 4 bases at J, with 23 bases between the two ends. The CDR3 DNA follows: TGTGCTAGTGCCCCAGTTAGTGGGCCTGGGGGGTACAATGAGCAGTTCTTC. The encoded protein is CASAPVSGPGGYNEQFF.

This chain links TRBV5-1 with TRBJ2-1, with 15 bases fitting TRBD2. CDR1 and CDR2 from the germline V gene are SGHRS and YFSETQ. The CDR3 has 16 residues. The ends lost 4 bases at V and 6 bases at J; junction bases unmatched: 5. The CDR3 is CASSGTSGGLSNEQFF. The CDR3 DNA follows: TGCGCCAGCAGCGGGACTAGCGGGGGGTTATCCAATGAGCAGTTCTTC.

This chain joins TRBV6-1 and TRBJ2-5, with 7 bases aligning to TRBD2. Germline V gene lookup returns CDR1 MNHNS and CDR2 SASEGT. This CDR3 is 17 amino acids long. V lost 0 bases and J lost 7; bases outside the gene matches: 14. Here the CDR3 reads CASSEALRSGTGGTQYF. The DNA of the CDR3 is TGTGCCAGCAGTGAAGCGCTTCGGAGCGGAACGGGGGGGACCCAGTACTTC.

The chain has TRBV6-6 and TRBJ2-1; 11 nucleotides align to TRBD2. This CDR3 has 16 residues. The J segment lost 8 bases and the V segment lost 2 bases, leaving 8 bases of the junction unmatched. CDR1 MNHNY and CDR2 SVGAGI come from the germline V gene (reference sequence). CDR3 in DNA: TGTGCCAGCAGTTACAGGCCTAGCGGGGGGCGAGATGAGCAGTTCTTC. This encodes CASSYRPSGGRDEQFF.

This chain uses TRBV18 with TRBJ1-4, with unresolved D. The CDR3 has 13 residues. The V gene's germline CDR1 is KGHSH and CDR2 LQKENI. Deletions cut 5 bases from V and 7 bases from J, with 11 bases between. This CDR3 reads CASSGSGGEKLFF. The CDR3 coding sequence is TGTGCCAGCTCAGGTTCGGGAGGTGAAAAACTGTTTTTT.

V usage is TRBV13 and J usage is TRBJ2-1; D uncertain. Trimming pared 5 bases from V and 7 bases from J, leaving 9 bases between. Germline V gene lookup returns CDR1 PRHDT and CDR2 FYEKMQ (reference sequence). The CDR3 totals 12 residues. As DNA, the CDR3 is TGTGCCAGCAGCCGGCGGCGAAATGAGCAGTTCTTC. Translating gives CASSRRRNEQFF.